The 8 T cell receptor beta chains below come from one sample, sequenced in a study of cytomegalovirus exposure and HLA in healthy donors. This PCR relied on a set of 60 Vbeta primers and 13 Jbeta primers. The repertoire was sequenced with immunoSEQ multiplex PCR; TCRdb's copy has only in-frame clones and lacks some. Of roughly 190,000 clones listed, more than 75% are singletons. Sequencing used PBMCs. The receptors were gathered from a woman in her forties or fifties in good health and CMV-seronegative.

V is TRBV6-6 and J is TRBJ2-6, with unresolved D. Trimming removed 5 bases at V and 0 bases at J, with 5 bases between. CDR1 MNHNY and CDR2 SVGAGI come from the germline V gene (reference sequence). The CDR3 spans 14 residues. CDR3: CASSAGSGANVLTF. In DNA, the CDR3 is TGTGCCAGCAGTGCAGGCTCTGGGGCCAACGTCCTGACTTTC.

With respect to this clone: The sample has other DNA sequences that encode this CDR3 too. Here the CDR3 reads CATSRDRGNYGYTF. CDR3 nucleotide sequence: TGTGCCACCAGCAGAGACAGGGGTAACTATGGCTACACCTTC. The chain combines TRBV15 with TRBJ1-2; D perhaps matches TRBD1 (6 bases). Germline CDR1 is LNHNV and CDR2 is YYDKDF (reference sequence). V lost 0 bases to trimming and J lost 1 base, with 6 bases between them. The CDR3 extends over 14 amino acids.

This sequence joins TRBV7-2 and TRBJ2-5; unclear D gene. Trimming stripped 3 bases from V and 4 bases from J, with 3 bases between. There are 11 residues in the CDR3. CDR1 is SGHTA, CDR2 FQGNSA, per germline. CDR3 protein: CASSFGETQYF. In DNA, the CDR3 is TGTGCCAGCAGCTTCGGAGAGACCCAGTACTTC.

The chain combines TRBV11-2 with TRBJ2-1, with TRBD1 matching over 8 bases. The ends lost 5 bases at V and 7 bases at J; junction bases unmatched: 13. Germline lookup yields CDR1 SGHAT and CDR2 FQNNGV. The CDR3 has 16 amino acids. The CDR3 region has the DNA TGTGCCAGCAGCCGCTGGGACAGGAAGGGGGCGAATGAGCAGTTCTTC. This gives the protein CASSRWDRKGANEQFF.

Regarding this clone: At one boundary the junction diverges from the germline segment, which might be a read error. V is TRBV5-1 and J is TRBJ2-1; TRBD1 matches 9 bases. The length of the CDR3 is 15 residues. Germline values: CDR1 SGHRS, CDR2 YFSETQ. The CDR3 coding sequence is TGCGCCAGCAGTTTGGGACAGGGCGGTTTAGGTGAGCAGTTCTTC. Protein product: CASSLGQGGLGEQFF.

The chain combines TRBV6-6 with TRBJ2-7; TRBD1 aligns across 9 bases. From germline, CDR1 is MNHNY and CDR2 SVGAGI (reference sequence). This CDR3 has 15 amino acids. Trimming took 5 bases from V and 1 from J; bases not matched to a gene: 6. CDR3 loop: CASSTSGTGSYEQYF. The CDR3 coding sequence is TGTGCCAGCAGTACCTCAGGGACAGGGTCCTACGAGCAGTACTTC.

The V call is TRBV7-2, the J call TRBJ2-1; D possibly corresponds to TRBD1 (5 bases). The CDR3 runs to 14 residues. V lost 2 bases and J lost 6, with 11 bases in between. CDR1 and CDR2 (germline): SGHTA, FQGNSA. This CDR3 is CASSLKAQGNEQFF. Written as DNA, the CDR3 is TGTGCCAGCAGCTTAAAAGCCCAGGGCAATGAGCAGTTCTTC.

The chain carries TRBV5-1 and TRBJ1-1, with D maybe TRBD1 (5 bases). Germline values: CDR1 SGHRS, CDR2 YFSETQ. The CDR3 spans 14 residues. V was pared by 3 bases and J by 4 bases, with 13 bases between. The CDR3 DNA sequence: TGCGCCAGCAGCTCTACAGGTGTATCCACTGAAGCTTTCTTT. Translated: CASSSTGVSTEAFF.